Listed below are T cell receptor beta chains from one sample, sequenced in a study of neurological immune-mediated disorders. MiXCR, run by TCRdb on the 5' RACE reads, gives a single entry per CDR3 protein. The sample has tens of thousands of distinct CDR3 sequences, roughly a tenth seen once. Sample: PBMCs. The receptors here all came from a young man in good health. CDR3s include the opening cysteine and the closing phenylalanine or tryptophan. The D gene is left open where the match is weak. Only part of the rows carry a size: once, few, many, or a class if the clone is expanded.

>TRBD2|many|TRBV5-1|TRBJ2-7
CASSKRELGEQYF
TGCGCCAGCAGTAAGCGGGAGTTGGGCGAGCAGTACTTC
>TRBD2|many|TRBV9|TRBJ2-7
CASSGTGLAGYEQYF
TGTGCCAGCAGCGGAACCGGACTAGCGGGATACGAGCAGTACTTC
>TRBD2|many|TRBV29-1|TRBJ2-1
CSVGTSNEQFF
TGCAGCGTTGGGACTAGCAATGAGCAGTTCTTC
>TRBD2|many|TRBV7-2|TRBJ2-3
CASSFDGGSADTQYF
TGTGCCAGCAGCTTCGACGGCGGGAGCGCAGATACGCAGTATTTT
>-|many|TRBV5-1|TRBJ2-7
CASSLGPNSYEQYF
TGCGCCAGCAGCTTGGGACCGAACTCCTACGAGCAGTACTTC
>-|many|TRBV4-2|TRBJ1-5
CASSQEGTGHDPQHF
TGTGCCAGCAGCCAAGAGGGGACGGGTCATGATCCCCAGCATTTT
>TRBD2|-|TRBV5-1|TRBJ2-1
CASSYGLAGARYNEQFF
TGCGCCAGCAGCTATGGACTAGCGGGAGCTAGATACAATGAGCAGTTCTTC
>TRBD1|many|TRBV20-1|TRBJ2-4
CSARPPGQGVLGNKNIQYF
TGCAGTGCTAGACCACCCGGACAGGGGGTGTTAGGTAACAAAAACATTCAGTACTTC
>TRBD2|many|TRBV20-1|TRBJ2-1
CSATSGTSGIGWLFF
TGCAGTGCTACGTCCGGGACTAGCGGGATTGGCTGGTTGTTCTTC
>-|many|TRBV2|TRBJ2-5
CASSESMGGGPAAETQYF
TGTGCCAGCAGTGAAAGTATGGGCGGCGGCCCGGCGGCGGAGACCCAGTACTTC
>TRBD2|once|TRBV7-2|TRBJ2-3
CTSRLAPWWTSGTSTDTQYF
TGTACCAGCAGATTAGCACCGTGGTGGACTAGCGGAACTAGCACAGATACGCAGTATTTT
>-|many|TRBV20-1|TRBJ1-2
CSARKWEGDYGYTF
TGCAGTGCTAGAAAATGGGAGGGGGACTATGGCTACACCTTC
>-|many|TRBV7-8|TRBJ1-1
CASSLAGSATEAFF
TGTGCCAGCAGCTTGGCGGGTTCGGCCACTGAAGCTTTCTTT
>-|many|TRBV29-1|TRBJ1-1
CSVGVLNTEAFF
TGCAGCGTGGGAGTCTTAAACACTGAAGCTTTCTTT
>TRBD1|many|TRBV5-1|TRBJ2-5
CASSQGDRGGVQYF
TGCGCCAGCAGCCAAGGAGACAGGGGGGGAGTCCAGTACTTC
>-|many|TRBV27|TRBJ1-4
CASSSPRQGGEKLFF
TGTGCCAGCAGTTCCCCGCGGCAGGGAGGAGAAAAACTGTTTTTT
>-|many|TRBV7-6|TRBJ1-4
CASSPQIGNEKLFF
TGTGCCAGCAGCCCCCAGATTGGTAATGAAAAACTGTTTTTT
>-|many|TRBV5-1|TRBJ2-1
CASSSERASNEQFF
TGCGCCAGCAGCTCCGAAAGGGCTAGCAATGAGCAGTTCTTC
>TRBD1|many|TRBV7-2|TRBJ2-7
CASSLAGQGSTYEQYF
TGTGCCAGCAGCTTAGCCGGACAGGGTTCTACCTACGAGCAGTACTTC
>TRBD1|many|TRBV6-2/TRBV6-3|TRBJ2-7
CASNGQGTNFYEQYF
TGTGCCAGCAATGGACAGGGGACCAACTTCTACGAGCAGTACTTC
>-|many|TRBV13|TRBJ2-7
CASSSQGGAYEQYF
TGTGCCAGCAGCTCCCAGGGGGGGGCCTACGAGCAGTACTTC